The clone carrying this T cell receptor beta chain was found a few times. Antigen unknown. The source of the sample is a study of T-cell reconstitution after alpha-beta-depleted transplantation in children. Study observations and caveats: Roughly two months post-transplant, alpha-beta T cells reportedly originated from several hundred graft clones that had expanded. At the one-year point after transplant, T-cell counts and TCRbeta diversity were found to come mostly from T cells that had been newly produced. Surviving recipient T cells and thymic progenitors underlay high day-60 TCRbeta diversity in some patients.

The CDR3 is made up of 13 amino acids. The germline V gene encodes CDR1 DFQATT and CDR2 SNEGSKA (reference sequence). Trimming removed 5 bases from V and 4 bases from J, with 14 bases in between. The TCRbeta library incorporated unique molecular identifiers. TCRdb re-called the PCR reads with MiXCR, one entry per CDR3 protein. The sample shows about 240,000 distinct CDR3 sequences, under 30% of them seen only once. This sequence joins TRBV20-1 and TRBJ1-1; D remains unclear. The TCR was taken from a girl aged 2-15 years with Fanconi anemia, due to receive a stem cell transplant. The source was PBMCs, collected before TCRalphabeta/CD19-depleted stem cell transplant. CDR3 nucleotide sequence: TGCAGTGCTCAAACCGACAAACCCACTGAAGCTTTCTTT. Protein sequence: CSAQTDKPTEAFF.